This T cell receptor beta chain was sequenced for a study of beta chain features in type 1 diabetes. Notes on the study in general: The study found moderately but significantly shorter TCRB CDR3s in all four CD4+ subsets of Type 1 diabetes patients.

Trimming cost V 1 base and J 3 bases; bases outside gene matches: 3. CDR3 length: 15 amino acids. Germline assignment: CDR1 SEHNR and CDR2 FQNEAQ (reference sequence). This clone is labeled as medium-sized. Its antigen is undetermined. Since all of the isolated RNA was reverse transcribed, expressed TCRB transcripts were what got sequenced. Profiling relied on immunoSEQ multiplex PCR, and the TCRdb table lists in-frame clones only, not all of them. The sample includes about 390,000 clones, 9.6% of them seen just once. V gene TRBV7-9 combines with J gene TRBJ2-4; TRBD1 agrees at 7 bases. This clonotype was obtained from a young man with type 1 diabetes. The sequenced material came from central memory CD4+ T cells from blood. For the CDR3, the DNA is TGTGCCAGCAGCTTAGTAGGGGGCGGCAAAAACATTCAGTACTTC. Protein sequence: CASSLVGGGKNIQYF.